This record looks at one TCR beta chain sequence and its context. In its sample, this clone was seen a few times. Its recognized antigen is unknown. The input lacks base qualities; no much larger clone sits a single base away. V and J are trimmed by 3 bases and 0 bases, and the gene matches miss 5 bases of the junction. The germline V gene yields SGHRS for CDR1 and YFSETQ for CDR2. Taken from cysteine to phenylalanine, the CDR3 has 17 residues. The read is trimmed to its CDR3 DNA, 51 bases read in frame from base 1. Library preparation employed the immunoSEQ multiplex PCR assay. For the multiplex PCR, a mixture combining 60 forward primers for TCR Vbeta segments and 13 reverse primers for TCR Jbeta segments was used. The CDR3 region of rearranged TCR beta genes was amplified from genomic DNA by a multiplex PCR assay. The Illumina HiSeq System was used to sequence the amplified TCR beta libraries as 87-base-pair reads. The original pipeline was this. In a later analysis, tens of millions of unique TCR beta chains were counted across the 500 to 850 repertoires, and roughly 10 million of these chains were shared by at least two donors. To remove PCR and sequencing errors, raw reads were error-corrected and collapsed into unique sequences using a nearest-neighbor algorithm that merged closely related sequences. To assign V, D and J gene segments, CDR3 sequences were aligned to IMGT reference sequences. Each retained sequence needed at least a six-nucleotide match to both a V gene segment and a J gene segment. Rearrangements were called productive when the CDR3 lacked stop codons and stayed in frame with V and J; all others were non-productive. CDR3 was defined according to IMGT convention as the region running from the second conserved V-encoded cysteine to the conserved J-encoded phenylalanine. Sequences without an unambiguous match to a single V gene segment were excluded from the earlier analysis of about 600 of the donors. An earlier analysis of just under 600 of the donors called V segments functional above 56.7% productive rearrangements and segregating when the between-donor standard deviation exceeded 5%. A statistical classification framework was developed to diagnose cytomegalovirus status using the catalog of TCR beta chain sequences. In a later analysis, V and J genes were assigned by comparing TCR nucleotide sequences against IMGT/GENE-DB human TR gene sequences. In a later analysis, CDR3 sequences and most-parsimonious VDJ recombination scenarios were assigned using the TCRdist pipeline. A later analysis defined each TCR beta chain by its CDR3 amino acid sequence plus V-gene family, and excluded reads lacking a unique V-gene family. A later analysis removed 450 to 600 highly shared, low-generation-probability nucleotide sequences to deal with suspected cross-contamination and a sequencing artifact. A later analysis calculated a clonal expansion index for each public chain from normalized within-repertoire ranks of inferred template counts. Generation probabilities in a later analysis came from a VDJ recombination model fitted to out-of-frame rearrangements, and those results were checked against IGoR. In a later analysis, hypergeometric tests were used to score TCR-TCR, TCR-HLA and TCR-CMV co-occurrence, with a repertoire-size bias correction applied to TCR pairs. False discovery rates were estimated in a later analysis by permuting HLA or CMV assignments 20 times. In a later analysis, co-occurring TCRs were grouped with DBSCAN, and TCRdist sequence similarity was added when clustering was performed within HLA-allele-positive subsets. For co-occurrence clustering, repertoires with fewer than 30,000 or more than 120,000 public chains were excluded, along with four or five repertoires with anomalous nucleotide sharing. TCRdb took over this immuneACCESS table, retaining in-frame rearrangements with V and J assigned. Such tables are incomplete; in checked studies, under half of the missing clones stem from an unresolved V gene, and the remainder is unexplained. D and trimming were read from the DNA, whereas the V and J calls and clone size are those reported in that table. Across this sample there are approximately 130,000 clones, with under 90% seen only once. The ten most abundant clones make up 2% to 2.5% of the sample.

This specimen comes from a study of cytomegalovirus exposure and HLA in healthy donors (dated by TCRdb to the late 2010s). Describing the broader study: An earlier analysis of several hundred of the donors reported 276 Gb of sequence data and 117 million unique TCR beta sequences obtained from about 170 million T cells. Approximately 310 gigabases of sequencing data and around 88 million unique TCR sequences made up an early release that covered nearly 650 HLA-typed donors. Of the 300 to 450 genotyped donors, 65% to 90% fell in the genetic ancestry cluster associated with self-reported Caucasian donors. The aim of the study was to test whether cataloging public T cell receptors could identify signatures of past pathogen exposure. The T cell repertoires of roughly 660 subjects were profiled by immunosequencing and related to cytomegalovirus serostatus. Along with the approximately 700-subject first cohort, a separate validation cohort of over a hundred different subjects was used. To predict cytomegalovirus infection status, the study brought together high-throughput TCR immunosequencing, statistical association of individual TCRs with disease status, and machine learning. To study patterns of TCR occurrence, a later analysis re-analyzed previously published TCR beta repertoires from 700 or so donors and added high-resolution HLA genotyping. In the later analysis, no new phenotypic data were used to find candidate immune exposures; instead, reliance was placed on TCR beta sequences and their occurrence across donors. An earlier analysis of around 640 of the donors used high-throughput TCR beta sequencing to judge whether each TCR beta V gene segment behaved as functional or pseudogenic. Alongside the repertoire data, information on donor age, sex, ethnicity and CMV serostatus was compiled. A later genetic analysis used genome-wide SNP genotypes for about 60% of the roughly 700 donors, treating that subset as a discovery cohort. Every discovery cohort repertoire had been produced on one sequencing platform. HLA typing covered class I and class II loci at four-digit resolution. The number of donors typed differed by locus, with 629-630 for A, B, C, DRB1 and DQB1, 522 for DQA1, about 610 for DPA1, and 472 for DPB1. Four to six DR-DQ haplotypes were handled as single units for association and clustering because linkage in the cohort was strong. On average, around 230,000 unique TCR beta nucleotide sequences were sequenced per donor among roughly 430 genotyped donors of the cohort, with roughly 18% of those sequences being non-productive.

Broad study findings and their caveats: A later analysis found that TCR association rates varied across HLA loci, with DRB1 alleles showing the most associated TCRs and HLA-C alleles the fewest. Compared with the approximately 720-donor mean, donors in an Asian-associated ancestry cluster had fewer N-insertions in productive TCRs, according to a later genetic analysis. Because counts were too low, some 16 rarely observed V segments, including chromosome 9 orphons, were excluded from the earlier analysis of 587 of the donors. According to a later analysis, parvovirus B19, influenza, CMV and Epstein-Barr virus appeared linked to several top co-occurrence clusters. A later analysis found that HLA-associated TCR beta chains were more clonally expanded and had lower generation probabilities than equally common non-associated chains. The study listed 150 to 200 TCR beta chains as associated with cytomegalovirus. The authors suggested that the approach could potentially be generalized to other disease states and immunological phenotypes. The presence/absence analyses assumed that sequencing depth was roughly uniform across donors, and that assumption may not be true. Some IMGT-functional V segments, including TRBV6-2 and TRBV6-3, could not be distinguished by the 87-base-pair reads and were therefore excluded. A further reported finding was that TCR beta sequences accurately predicted the HLA-A and HLA-B alleles for most subjects in the first cohort. The sequencing pipeline was judged likely to have produced a cluster of highly shared sequence variants as a technical artifact. When HLA alleles, especially DR and DQ, strongly co-occurred, TCR associations were difficult to assign to individual alleles. An earlier analysis of some 590 of the donors showed that most TCR beta V segments appeared in productive rearrangements either about 87% or about 30% of the time, which broadly matched IMGT annotations. HLA typing was unavailable for some donors at each locus, so association tests used only the typed subset. A later analysis found that most CMV-associated TCR beta chains appeared HLA-restricted, with HLA associations seemingly driven largely by CMV exposure. At a false discovery rate of 0.05, a later analysis linked 16,000 or so TCR beta sequences to specific HLA alleles. A later genetic analysis associated a missense DCLRE1C variant with V-gene and J-gene trimming of TCR beta chains, and an independent cohort replicated the association. The classifier was reported to diagnose cytomegalovirus status with high specificity and sensitivity in both the original cohort and the validation cohort. Only TCR beta chains were sequenced in this cohort, and the absence of alpha or paired-chain data limited detectable features. In vitro tests confirmed that a few of the cytomegalovirus-associated TCR beta chains recognize cytomegalovirus antigens. Immune exposure information for the cohort was limited to CMV serostatus. Across donors, most TCR sequences were observed very rarely, whereas some public TCRs were present in many individuals. Linkage disequilibrium might explain the correlated functional status among segregating V segments, but an unknown experimental factor could not be ruled out.

The cohort consisted of 600 to 750 healthy bone marrow donors. All cohort members were sampled while nominally healthy, although unrecorded immune exposures were likely present. The donor was CMV seronegative and was included in the group of a few hundred seronegative cohort members. A peripheral blood sample was provided by each donor, and peripheral blood mononuclear cells were used for TCR beta sequencing. Genomic DNA was extracted from the blood cell samples with the Qiagen DNeasy Blood Extraction Kit. The clonotype originates from a woman aged 40 to 50 in good health and CMV-seronegative. Input material: PBMCs. The receptor chain draws on TRBV5-1 and TRBJ2-3; 12 nucleotides in the junction match TRBD2. This receptor carries the CDR3 CASSWPLAGGSTDTQYF. The nucleotides read TGCGCCAGCAGCTGGCCGCTAGCGGGGGGGAGCACAGATACGCAGTATTTT. The full variable domain, completed from the reference TRBV5-1 and TRBJ2-3 proteins outside the CDR3, reads KAGVTQTPRYLIKTRGQQVTLSCSPISGHRSVSWYQQTPGQGLQFLFEYFSETQRNKGNFPGRFSGRQFSNSRSEMNVSTLELGDSALYLCASSWPLAGGSTDTQYFGPGTRLTVL.